The sequence of this T cell receptor (beta chain) was determined in a study of blood T cells in healthy people across ages. Study conclusions and caveats: Diversity of TCR beta correlated strongly with naive T cell percentage.

This clonotype was detected a few times. Its matching antigen is unknown. Healthy Caucasians from Russia aged roughly 6 to 95 served as donors. A sample-barcoded 5' primer and a J-beta primer mix were used in a second PCR of roughly 6 to 11 cycles. Using its own MiXCR run on the 5' RACE reads, TCRdb lists one record per CDR3 protein. The sample carries approximately 820,000 distinct CDR3 sequences, more than 40% recorded once. V gave up 3 bases and J gave up 1 base, with 10 bases separating them. There are 15 residues in the CDR3. CDR1 and CDR2 from the germline V gene are MGHDK and SYGVNS. Specimen: blood. The clonotype comes from a man in his sixties in good health. The chain is built from TRBV25-1 and TRBJ2-1, with a tentative D call TRBD2 (6 bases). CDR3 coding DNA: TGTGCCAGCAGTGAGGGACTGATGTCCTACAATGAGCAGTTCTTC. It is translated as CASSEGLMSYNEQFF.